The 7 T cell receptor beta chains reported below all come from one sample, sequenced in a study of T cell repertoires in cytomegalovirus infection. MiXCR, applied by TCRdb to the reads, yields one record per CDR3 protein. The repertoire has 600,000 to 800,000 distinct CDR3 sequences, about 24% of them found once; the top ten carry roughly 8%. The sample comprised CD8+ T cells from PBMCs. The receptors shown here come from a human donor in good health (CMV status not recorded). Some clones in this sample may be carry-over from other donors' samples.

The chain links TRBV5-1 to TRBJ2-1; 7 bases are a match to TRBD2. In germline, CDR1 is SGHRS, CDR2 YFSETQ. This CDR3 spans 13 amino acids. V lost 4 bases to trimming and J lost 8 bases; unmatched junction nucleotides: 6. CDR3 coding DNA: TGCGCCAGCAGCGCGACTAGCTTCGATGAGCAGTTCTTC. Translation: CASSATSFDEQFF.

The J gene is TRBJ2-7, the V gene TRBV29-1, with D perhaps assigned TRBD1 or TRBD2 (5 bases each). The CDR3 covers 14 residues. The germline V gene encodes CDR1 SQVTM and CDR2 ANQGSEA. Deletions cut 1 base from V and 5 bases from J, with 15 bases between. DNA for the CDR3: TGCAGCGTTGAAGGGTTGGGGGACGCCCACGAGCAGTACTTC. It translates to CSVEGLGDAHEQYF.

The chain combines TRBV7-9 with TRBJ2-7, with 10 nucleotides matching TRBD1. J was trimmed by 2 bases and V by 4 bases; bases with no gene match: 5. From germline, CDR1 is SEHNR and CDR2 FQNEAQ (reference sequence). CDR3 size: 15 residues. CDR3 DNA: TGTGCCAGCAGCTCTAAGGACAGGGGGACCTACGAGCAGTACTTC. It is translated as CASSSKDRGTYEQYF.

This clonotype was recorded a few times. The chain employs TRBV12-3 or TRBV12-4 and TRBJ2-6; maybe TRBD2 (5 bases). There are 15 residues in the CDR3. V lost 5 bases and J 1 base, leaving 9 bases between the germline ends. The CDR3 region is CASSPGGSGANVLTF. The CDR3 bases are TGTGCCAGCAGTCCCGGCGGGTCTGGGGCCAACGTCCTGACTTTC.

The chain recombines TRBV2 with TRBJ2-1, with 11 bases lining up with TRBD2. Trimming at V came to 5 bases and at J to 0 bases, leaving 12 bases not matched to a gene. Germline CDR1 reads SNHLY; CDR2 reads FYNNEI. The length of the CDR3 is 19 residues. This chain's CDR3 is CASSLTLLAGGTSYNEQFF. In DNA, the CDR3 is TGTGCCAGCAGTTTGACTCTCTTAGCGGGGGGGACCTCCTACAATGAGCAGTTCTTC.

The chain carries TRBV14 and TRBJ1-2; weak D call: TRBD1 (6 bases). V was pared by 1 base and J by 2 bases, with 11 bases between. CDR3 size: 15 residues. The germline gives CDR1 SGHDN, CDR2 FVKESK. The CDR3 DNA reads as TGTGCCAGCAGCCAAGTCGGGGACACCAACTATGGCTACACCTTC. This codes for CASSQVGDTNYGYTF.

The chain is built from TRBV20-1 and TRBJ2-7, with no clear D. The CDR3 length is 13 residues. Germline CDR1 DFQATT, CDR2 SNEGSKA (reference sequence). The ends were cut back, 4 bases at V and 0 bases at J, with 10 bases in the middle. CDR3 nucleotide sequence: TGCAGTGCTACCTCGGATAACTCCTACGAGCAGTACGTC. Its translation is CSATSDNSYEQYV.